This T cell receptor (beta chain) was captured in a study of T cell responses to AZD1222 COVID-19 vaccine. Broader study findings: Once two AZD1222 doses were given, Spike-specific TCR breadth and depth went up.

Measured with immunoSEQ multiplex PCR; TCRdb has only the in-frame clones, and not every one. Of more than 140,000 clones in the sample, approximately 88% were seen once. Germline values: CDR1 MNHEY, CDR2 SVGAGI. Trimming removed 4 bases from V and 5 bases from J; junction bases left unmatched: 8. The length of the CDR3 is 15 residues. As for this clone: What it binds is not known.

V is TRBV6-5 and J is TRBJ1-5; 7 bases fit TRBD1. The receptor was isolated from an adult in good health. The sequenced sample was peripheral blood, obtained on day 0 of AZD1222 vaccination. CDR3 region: CASSSTGTPYQPQHF. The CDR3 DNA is TGTGCCAGCAGTTCGACAGGGACCCCCTATCAGCCCCAGCATTTT.